The clone carrying this T cell receptor beta chain has more than one count but fewer than ten. The antigen remains undetermined. The data were taken from a study of identical twins. The study's findings and limits: Weaker excess sharing between twins was seen in beta out-of-frame sequences.

The CDR3 contains 15 residues. Germline CDR1 is DFQATT and CDR2 is SNEGSKA (reference sequence). TCRdb recomputed calls from the 5' RACE reads with MiXCR, one row per CDR3 protein. The sample carries 450,000 or so distinct CDR3 sequences, about 18% recorded once. The J gene is TRBJ1-5, the V gene TRBV20-1, with D perhaps TRBD1 (5 bases). The TCR sequence derives from a man aged 45-65 years in good health. Sequences were obtained from naive T cells sorted from blood. CDR3 sequence: CSAGEAGDYNQPQHF. CDR3 bases: TGCAGCGCCGGCGAGGCCGGGGACTACAATCAGCCCCAGCATTTT.